These 18 T cell receptor beta chains were sequenced from one sample in a study of T-cell memory formation after mild COVID-19. TCRdb analysed the 5' RACE reads with MiXCR anew, one entry per CDR3 protein. The sample lists 300,000 to 400,000 distinct CDR3 sequences, 13% to 15% occurring once. What was sequenced was PBMCs or a T cell subset sorted from them (not recorded which). Receptors were obtained from a man aged 18 to 30 who had mild COVID-19 (a few samples of this study predate the infection). Cell type and time point are not known.

There are a few counts of this clonotype. This chain connects TRBV2 to TRBJ2-7; the D gene is possibly TRBD2 (5 bases). This CDR3 region has 13 residues. V lost 3 bases to trimming and J lost 0 bases, with 6 bases between them. Germline CDR1 reads SNHLY; CDR2 reads FYNNEI. Here the CDR3 DNA reads TGTGCCAGCAGTGATGGGAGCTCCTACGAGCAGTACTTC. This sequence encodes CASSDGSSYEQYF.

This clonotype was counted many times. This rearrangement joins TRBV3-1 to TRBJ2-7; 11 nucleotides line up with TRBD2. V shed 4 bases, J shed 2 bases, and the junction held 4 bases outside the gene matches. Per germline, CDR1 LGHDT and CDR2 YNNKEL (reference sequence). The CDR3 spans 15 residues. The CDR3 bases are TGTGCCAGCAGCCGAGGGACTAGCGGACCCTACGAGCAGTACTTC. Protein sequence: CASSRGTSGPYEQYF.

This clonotype turned up a few times. The chain is built from TRBV14 and TRBJ2-7; possibly TRBD1 for D (6 bases). Trimming pared 1 base from V and 6 bases from J, leaving 10 bases between. From germline, CDR1 is SGHDN and CDR2 FVKESK. This CDR3 has 13 residues. CDR3 sequence: CASSQVLQGEQYF. The CDR3 DNA follows: TGTGCCAGCAGCCAAGTCTTACAGGGCGAGCAGTACTTC.

This clonotype was seen a handful of times. The CDR3 sequence is CASSSTGTGGIDEQFF. The DNA of the CDR3 is TGTGCCAGCAGCTCTACCGGGACAGGGGGCATAGATGAGCAGTTCTTC. The rearrangement uses TRBV7-9 and TRBJ2-1; 12 positions match TRBD1. Germline loops: CDR1 SEHNR, CDR2 FQNEAQ (reference sequence). The CDR3 has 16 amino acids. Trimming at V came to 4 bases and at J to 8 bases, leaving 9 bases not matched to a gene.

This rearrangement joins TRBV20-1 to TRBJ1-6; TRBD1 matches at 7 bases. Per germline, CDR1 DFQATT and CDR2 SNEGSKA (reference sequence). V was clipped by 5 bases and J by 2 bases; unmatched bases: 12. This CDR3 contains 17 residues. The CDR3 here is CSAGWTGTDAYNSPLHF. In nucleotides, the CDR3 is TGCAGTGCTGGGTGGACAGGCACGGACGCCTATAATTCACCCCTCCACTTT.

J is TRBJ2-2 and V is TRBV7-3, with TRBD1 as a possible D gene (5 bases). V lost 0 bases and J lost 5, with 13 bases in between. Germline-derived CDR1 and CDR2 are SGHTA and FQGTGA. The CDR3 has 16 residues. The CDR3, as DNA: TGTGCCAGCAGCTTAACGGGCCAGGGATATACCGGGGAGCTGTTTTTT. It codes for CASSLTGQGYTGELFF.

This clonotype came up a few times. CDR3 sequence (DNA): TGTGCCACCAGTGGGATGGGGGGCCGCTCCTACAATGAGCAGTTCTTC. Its translation is CATSGMGGRSYNEQFF. V gene TRBV24-1 combines with J gene TRBJ2-1, with D perhaps matching TRBD1 or TRBD2 (6 bases each). The V and J ends lost 5 bases and 0 bases respectively, with 13 bases between them. Germline V gene sequence: CDR1 KGHDR, CDR2 SFDVKD. This CDR3 spans 16 amino acids.

This clonotype has more than one count but fewer than ten. The genes are TRBV6-2 or TRBV6-3 and TRBJ2-4; possible D gene TRBD1, 5 bases. The CDR3 contains 20 residues. Germline V gene sequence: CDR1 MNHEY, CDR2 SVGEGT. The germline V and J ends were trimmed by 5 bases and 0 bases, with 26 bases remaining between them. The CDR3 DNA follows: TGTGCCAGCAGTGTCCCTGCGGTGATAATGACAGTCCTAGCCAAAAACATTCAGTACTTC. Translated, it gives CASSVPAVIMTVLAKNIQYF.

This sequence joins TRBV7-6 and TRBJ2-3; a possible D gene is TRBD1 (6 bases). Germline V gene lookup returns CDR1 SGHVS and CDR2 FNYEAQ. The CDR3 is 16 residues long. V was pared by 0 bases and J by 2 bases, with 12 bases between. CDR3 bases: TGTGCCAGCAGCTTAGCTTCAGGGGTTAACACAGATACGCAGTATTTT. Translation: CASSLASGVNTDTQYF. Full variable domain (outside the CDR3, taken from reference TRBV7-6 and TRBJ2-3): GAGVSQSPRYKVTKRGQDVALRCDPISGHVSLYWYRQALGQGPEFLTYFNYEAQQDKSGLPNDRFSAERPEGSISTLTIQRTEQRDSAMYRCASSLASGVNTDTQYFGPGTRLTVL.

This clonotype appeared many times. This chain uses TRBV7-9 with TRBJ2-4, with a tentative D call TRBD1 (5 bases). The germline gives CDR1 SEHNR, CDR2 FQNEAQ (reference sequence). This CDR3 has 15 residues. V lost 4 bases and J 0 bases, leaving 10 bases between the germline ends. The CDR3 reads CASSSRELAKNIQYF. The CDR3 DNA is TGTGCCAGCAGCTCCAGGGAACTAGCCAAAAACATTCAGTACTTC.

The rearrangement joins TRBV11-2 to TRBJ2-1; D remains unclear. The germline gives CDR1 SGHAT, CDR2 FQNNGV. The CDR3 has 11 residues. The V and J ends lost 3 bases and 12 bases respectively, with 9 bases between them. CDR3 nucleotide sequence: TGTGCCAGCAGCTTGTACATAGGGCAGTTCTTC. Protein: CASSLYIGQFF. The variable domain in full, with the rest retrieved from reference TRBV11-2 and TRBJ2-1, is EAGVAQSPRYKIIEKRQSVAFWCNPISGHATLYWYQQILGQGPKLLIQFQNNGVVDDSQLPKDRFSAERLKGVDSTLKIQPAKLEDSAVYLCASSLYIGQFFGPGTRLTVL.

There are a few counts of this clonotype. The CDR3 spells CASSLSGGRAGDTQYF. CDR3 DNA sequence: TGTGCCAGCAGCTTAAGTGGTGGCAGGGCGGGAGATACGCAGTATTTT. The V call is TRBV7-2, the J call TRBJ2-3, with D perhaps assigned TRBD1 or TRBD2 (5 bases each). This CDR3 region has 16 residues. From germline, CDR1 is SGHTA and CDR2 FQGNSA. Trimming shortened V by 2 bases and J by 5 bases, and 17 bases separated the two germline ends.

This chain links TRBV5-4 with TRBJ2-5, with 8 bases identical to TRBD1. The CDR3 is made up of 14 amino acids. V was clipped by 4 bases and J by 5 bases; unmatched bases: 7. CDR1 and CDR2 from the germline V gene are SGHNT and YYREEE (reference sequence). CDR3 sequence reads: CASSRQGSVETQYF. CDR3 sequence (DNA): TGTGCCAGCAGCAGACAGGGGTCGGTGGAGACCCAGTACTTC.

The table lists this clonotype with a few counts. This sequence joins TRBV4-2 and TRBJ2-7, with a tentative D call TRBD2 (5 bases). The ends were cut back, 1 base at V and 0 bases at J, with 13 bases in the middle. The germline V gene encodes CDR1 LGHNA and CDR2 YNFKEQ. This CDR3 has 16 residues. In DNA, the CDR3 is TGTGCCAGCAGCCAAGGGAGGAGTAGCGACTCCTACGAGCAGTACTTC. It codes for CASSQGRSSDSYEQYF.

This clonotype was observed a handful of times. The V call is TRBV9, the J call TRBJ2-5; tentatively, D is TRBD2 (5 bases). The CDR3 loop spans 16 amino acids. Germline CDR1 and CDR2: SGDLS and YYNGEE. The V end lost 1 base, the J end lost 2 bases, and 15 bases lay between the germline ends. CDR3 region: CASSVRASGLQETQYF. As DNA, the CDR3 is TGTGCCAGCAGCGTAAGGGCCAGCGGTCTGCAAGAGACCCAGTACTTC. Based on the CDR3 plus reference TRBV9 and TRBJ2-5, the full variable domain is DSGVTQTPKHLITATGQRVTLRCSPRSGDLSVYWYQQSLDQGLQFLIQYYNGEERAKGNILERFSAQQFPDLHSELNLSSLELGDSALYFCASSVRASGLQETQYFGPGTRLLVL.

J is TRBJ2-1 and V is TRBV9; TRBD1 agrees at 10 bases. Germline V gene lookup returns CDR1 SGDLS and CDR2 YYNGEE. J gave up 3 bases and V 3 bases, and 6 bases lay outside the gene matches. This CDR3 spans 16 amino acids. CDR3 residues: CASSAPGTGDYNEQFF. In nucleotides, the CDR3 is TGTGCCAGCAGCGCACCCGGGACAGGGGACTACAATGAGCAGTTCTTC.

This clonotype was seen more than once but under ten times. V is TRBV6-5 and J is TRBJ2-7; D gene unclear. The germline V gene has CDR1 MNHEY and CDR2 SVGAGI. The CDR3 consists of 13 residues. Trimming removed 6 bases from V and 6 bases from J, with 15 bases in between. This chain's CDR3 is CASSPTLMGEQYF. As DNA, the CDR3 is TGTGCCAGCAGCCCGACCTTGATGGGCGAGCAGTACTTC.

This clonotype came up a few times. J is TRBJ1-3 and V is TRBV12-3 or TRBV12-4; D is possibly TRBD1 (5 bases). The CDR3 has 17 residues. V gave up 7 bases and J gave up 0 bases, with 19 bases separating them. The CDR3 DNA reads as TGTGCCAGCACCCACCCGGGCCGCAGGGCCTCTGGAAACACCATATATTTT. It is translated as CASTHPGRRASGNTIYF.